This entry lists 21 T cell receptor beta chains sequenced from one sample in a study of CD8+ T cells in alopecia areata. cDNA prepared by RNA extraction and subsequent reverse transcription served as the template for sequencing. The protocol was immunoSEQ multiplex PCR, while the TCRdb copy is restricted to in-frame clones and leaves out a portion. Seen here are 30,000 to 40,000 clones, 45% to 55% observed once, and the top ten hold under 2%. For 4 to 6 patients taking part in the biomarker study, CD4+ cells were further sorted into CD25+CD127- cells. The specimen sequenced was CD4+ Tregs sorted from blood. Source of these receptors: a human donor with alopecia areata.

The V and J genes are TRBV9 and TRBJ1-6, with 8 bases matching TRBD1. V dropped 4 bases and J dropped 9; count of bases not matched to a gene: 9. This CDR3 has 15 amino acids. The germline gives CDR1 SGDLS, CDR2 YYNGEE. This chain's CDR3 is CASSREGTGGSPLHF. The CDR3 region has the DNA TGTGCCAGCAGCCGCGAGGGGACAGGTGGTTCACCCCTCCACTTT.

The rearrangement joins TRBV7-2 to TRBJ2-3; 7 nucleotides agree with TRBD2. After removal of 1 base from V and 1 base from J, the junction contained 8 bases not matched to a gene. The CDR3 is 17 amino acids. Germline CDR1 is SGHTA and CDR2 is FQGNSA. CDR3 nucleotides: TGTGCCAGCAGCTTAGAGGGAGGGCCTCCCCGCACAGATACGCAGTATTTT. Encoded protein: CASSLEGGPPRTDTQYF.

The V and J genes are TRBV7-2 and TRBJ2-5; perhaps TRBD1 as D (5 bases). The J call may be wrong; the DNA end is better matched by TRBJ2-7. The CDR3 consists of 15 residues. CDR1 is SGHTA, CDR2 FQGNSA, per germline. CDR3 residues: CASSFPRDSLYEQYF. CDR3 in DNA: TGTGCCAGCAGCTTCCCCCGAGACAGCCTTTACGAGCAGTACTTC.

The V and J genes are TRBV5-1 and TRBJ2-6; 7 nucleotides line up with TRBD1. CDR3 length: 17 amino acids. V was clipped by 1 base and J by 3 bases; unmatched bases: 7. CDR1 is SGHRS and CDR2 is YFSETQ in the germline V gene. CDR3 sequence: CASSLTGAGGGANVLTF. CDR3 DNA sequence: TGCGCCAGCAGCTTGACAGGGGCGGGTGGTGGGGCCAACGTCCTGACTTTC.

In this sample, this clone turned up a few times. The chain employs TRBV5-1 and TRBJ2-1; 9 nucleotides line up with TRBD2. The CDR3 spans 14 residues. The junction had 8 bases not matched to a gene; V was cut back by 7 bases and J by 6 bases. The V gene's germline CDR1 is SGHRS and CDR2 YFSETQ. CDR3 sequence reads: CASGVASGANEQFF. CDR3 nucleotides: TGCGCCAGCGGGGTAGCTAGCGGGGCCAATGAGCAGTTCTTC.

This clone was counted a few times. This sequence joins TRBV7-2 and TRBJ2-1; D is undetermined. Trimming took off 5 bases at V and 8 bases at J, with 13 bases between the two ends. The CDR3 totals 13 residues. Germline V gives CDR1 SGHTA, CDR2 FQGNSA. The CDR3 protein is CASSAARSDEQFF. The CDR3 DNA follows: TGTGCCAGCAGCGCAGCTAGGAGCGATGAGCAGTTCTTC.

A few counts support this clone. This chain joins TRBV5-1 and TRBJ1-1, with D maybe TRBD1 (6 bases). This CDR3 spans 13 amino acids. Germline CDR1 is SGHRS and CDR2 is YFSETQ. V dropped 1 base and J dropped 8 bases, with 12 bases sitting between them. This chain's CDR3 is CASSLSGDAEAFF. For the CDR3, the DNA is TGCGCCAGCAGCTTGTCAGGGGACGCCGAAGCTTTCTTT.

The CDR3 protein is CSVVRGGLDYGYTF. The CDR3 DNA is TGCAGCGTTGTAAGAGGGGGGCTTGACTATGGCTACACCTTC. The chain uses TRBV29-1 and TRBJ1-2, with D possibly being TRBD1 (6 bases). Per germline, CDR1 SQVTM and CDR2 ANQGSEA. This CDR3 is 14 amino acids long. V lost 4 bases and J 3 bases, leaving 15 bases between the germline ends.

This clone was found once. The gene calls are TRBV7-2 and TRBJ2-3; D not resolved. With 5 bases removed from V and 5 bases from J, the gap between germline ends came to 17 bases. Per the germline V gene, CDR1 is SGHTA and CDR2 is FQGNSA. The CDR3 contains 15 residues. This CDR3 reads CASSAQTVGIDTQYF. The CDR3 nucleotides read TGTGCCAGCAGCGCCCAGACTGTGGGGATAGATACGCAGTATTTT.

The chain combines TRBV5-1 with TRBJ2-5; the match to TRBD1 covers 9 bases. CDR1 and CDR2 from the germline V gene are SGHRS and YFSETQ. There are 13 residues in the CDR3. J was trimmed by 4 bases and V by 7 bases; bases with no gene match: 5. CDR3 sequence reads: CASSDRGGETQYF. CDR3 in DNA: TGCGCCAGCTCGGACAGGGGAGGAGAGACCCAGTACTTC.

This chain links TRBV28 with TRBJ1-4; D is perhaps TRBD1 (5 bases). Germline values: CDR1 MDHEN, CDR2 SYDVKM. CDR3 length: 15 amino acids. Deletions cut 5 bases from V and 5 bases from J, with 15 bases between. CDR3 coding DNA: TGTGCCAGCAGTCTAGCAGGGCAGAGCAATGAAAAACTGTTTTTT. Protein product: CASSLAGQSNEKLFF.

This chain uses TRBV4-1 with TRBJ2-5; TRBD2 agrees at 7 bases. The CDR3 runs to 15 residues. Germline V gene data show CDR1 as MGHRA and CDR2 as YSYEKL. V lost 1 base and J lost 5; bases outside the gene matches: 7. Here the CDR3 reads CASSQARETTETQYF. The CDR3 region has the DNA TGCGCCAGCAGCCAAGCGCGGGAGACTACCGAGACCCAGTACTTC.

CDR3 in DNA: TGTGCCACCGCGGTGGGACCGGGCCATAGTCGCACCGGGGAGCTGTTTTTT. Translation gives CATAVGPGHSRTGELFF. The chain joins TRBV15 to TRBJ2-2; either TRBD1 or TRBD2 may supply D (5 bases each). Trimming removed 8 bases at V and 4 bases at J, with 23 bases between. Germline V gene lookup returns CDR1 LNHNV and CDR2 YYDKDF (reference sequence). The CDR3 is made up of 17 amino acids.

Only a few counts were recorded for this clone. The chain has TRBV14 and TRBJ2-1; 9 nucleotides match TRBD2. The trim removed 1 base at V and 6 bases at J, leaving 4 bases unmatched. Germline CDR1 reads SGHDN; CDR2 reads FVKESK. CDR3 length: 15 residues. Here the CDR3 reads CASSQGLAGLNEQFF. Written as DNA, the CDR3 is TGTGCCAGCAGCCAAGGGCTAGCGGGACTCAATGAGCAGTTCTTC.

This chain links TRBV6-1 with TRBJ1-2; D not certain. Trimming removed 3 bases from V and 6 bases from J, with 17 bases in between. Germline CDR1 and CDR2: MNHNS and SASEGT. This CDR3 region has 15 residues. CDR3 loop: CASSDKPEELDGYTF. The CDR3 region has the DNA TGTGCCAGCAGTGATAAACCGGAGGAGTTAGATGGCTACACCTTC.

The chain links TRBV5-1 to TRBJ1-2; the D is unclear. This CDR3 is built from 14 residues. CDR1 is SGHRS, CDR2 YFSETQ, per germline. The ends were cut back, 4 bases at V and 5 bases at J, with 15 bases in the middle. CDR3 region: CASSQEEGQYGYTF. CDR3 sequence (DNA): TGCGCCAGCAGCCAGGAAGAAGGGCAATATGGCTACACCTTC.

This clone was seen once. The chain uses TRBV6-1 and TRBJ1-6; D is uncertain. Germline values: CDR1 MNHNS, CDR2 SASEGT. The V gene lost 6 bases and the J gene lost 7 bases, with 10 bases spanning the gap. The CDR3 is made up of 13 amino acids. CDR3 residues: CASRGDWNSPLHF. The CDR3 DNA reads TGTGCCAGCAGGGGAGACTGGAATTCACCCCTCCACTTT.

This clone was seen just once. This chain links TRBV5-1 with TRBJ2-7; 8 bases match TRBD1. The CDR3 is 14 amino acids. Germline V gives CDR1 SGHRS, CDR2 YFSETQ. V lost 1 base, J lost 3 bases, and 3 bases stayed unmatched. This CDR3 is CASSLYTGGYEQYF. The CDR3 bases are TGCGCCAGCAGCTTGTATACAGGGGGCTACGAGCAGTACTTC.

The chain recombines TRBV5-1 with TRBJ2-7, with TRBD1 identical over 8 bases. With V trimmed by 0 bases and J by 7 bases, 6 bases remained unmatched. Germline V CDR1 and CDR2: SGHRS, YFSETQ. The CDR3 sequence is 14 residues long. DNA of the CDR3: TGCGCCAGCAGCTTGGACACAGGGGGAGAGGAGCAGTACTTC. It is translated as CASSLDTGGEEQYF.

This chain uses TRBV5-1 with TRBJ2-2; 16 bases agree with TRBD2. The CDR3 is 19 amino acids. J was trimmed by 3 bases and V by 4 bases; bases with no gene match: 9. Germline assignment: CDR1 SGHRS and CDR2 YFSETQ. The CDR3 sequence is CASSPGLAGGRLDTGELFF. Written as DNA, the CDR3 is TGCGCCAGCAGCCCGGGACTAGCGGGAGGGAGGCTCGACACCGGGGAGCTGTTTTTT.

The rearrangement uses TRBV30 and TRBJ2-7, with TRBD1 identical over 7 bases. Germline values: CDR1 GTSNPN, CDR2 SVGIG (reference sequence). There are 13 residues in the CDR3. Trimming removed 3 bases from V and 1 base from J; junction bases left unmatched: 3. Written as DNA, the CDR3 is TGTGCCTGGAGACAGGGGACGTCCTACGAGCAGTACTTC. Residues: CAWRQGTSYEQYF.